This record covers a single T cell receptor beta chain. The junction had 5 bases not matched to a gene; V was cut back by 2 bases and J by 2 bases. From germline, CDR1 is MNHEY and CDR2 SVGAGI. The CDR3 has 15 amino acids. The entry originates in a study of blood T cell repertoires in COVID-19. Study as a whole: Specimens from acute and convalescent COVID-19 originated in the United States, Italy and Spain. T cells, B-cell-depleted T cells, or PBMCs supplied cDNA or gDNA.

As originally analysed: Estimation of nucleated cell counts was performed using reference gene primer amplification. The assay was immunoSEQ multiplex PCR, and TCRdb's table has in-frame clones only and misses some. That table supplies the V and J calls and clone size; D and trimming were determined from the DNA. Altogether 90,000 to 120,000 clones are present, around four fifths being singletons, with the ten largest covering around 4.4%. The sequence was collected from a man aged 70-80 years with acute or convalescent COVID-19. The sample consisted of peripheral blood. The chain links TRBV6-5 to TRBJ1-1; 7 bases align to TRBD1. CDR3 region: CASSYMEGANTEAFF. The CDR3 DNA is TGTGCCAGCAGTTACATGGAGGGGGCCAACACTGAAGCTTTCTTT.